A selection of T cell receptor beta chains follows, all from one sample in a study of response to subunit inactivated influenza vaccine. A single record per CDR3 protein comes from TCRdb applying MiXCR to the RT-PCR reads. The table has 710,000 or so distinct CDR3 sequences, about a sixth seen once. Sequencing used PBMCs from blood, obtained 12 days after vaccination. Receptors originate from a man aged 45-60 years who received an inactivated influenza vaccine. Both conserved end residues are part of each CDR3. The order of the fields is clone size, D gene, V gene, J gene, CDR3 DNA, CDR3 protein. The D gene is left open where the match is weak. Some rows have no size entry. The others give once, few or many, or a class for an expanded clone.

clone size: few; D gene: .; V gene: TRBV20-1; J gene: TRBJ2-1; CDR3 DNA: TGCAGTGCTAGGCTAGCCGGGAGAAATGAGCAGTTCTTC; CDR3 protein: CSARLAGRNEQFF
clone size: many; D gene: .; V gene: TRBV6-2/TRBV6-3; J gene: TRBJ2-1; CDR3 DNA: TGTGCCTCTACCACGCTAGCGTACAATGAGCAGTTCTTC; CDR3 protein: CASTTLAYNEQFF
clone size: .; D gene: TRBD1; V gene: TRBV29-1; J gene: TRBJ1-1; CDR3 DNA: TGCAGCGTTGACAGAGGACAGGCCTTCATGAACACTGAAGCTTTCTTT; CDR3 protein: CSVDRGQAFMNTEAFF
clone size: few; D gene: .; V gene: TRBV12-5; J gene: TRBJ2-3; CDR3 DNA: TGTGCTAGTGGTCTGAGGGTCCTTAACCCCACAGATACGCAGTATTTT; CDR3 protein: CASGLRVLNPTDTQYF
clone size: .; D gene: .; V gene: TRBV4-3; J gene: TRBJ2-6; CDR3 DNA: TGCGCCAGCAGCCAGAGTCCCTCTGGGGCCAACGTCCTGACTTTC; CDR3 protein: CASSQSPSGANVLTF
clone size: .; D gene: .; V gene: TRBV21-1; J gene: TRBJ2-3; CDR3 DNA: TGTGCCAGCAGCAAAATATCCAGCGTTACGCAGTATTTT; CDR3 protein: CASSKISSVTQYF
clone size: .; D gene: .; V gene: TRBV20-1; J gene: TRBJ2-5; CDR3 DNA: TGCAGTGCTAGCTCTGGGAAGGGAGAGACCCAGTACTTC; CDR3 protein: CSASSGKGETQYF
clone size: .; D gene: .; V gene: TRBV6-2/TRBV6-3; J gene: TRBJ2-7; CDR3 DNA: TGTGCCAGCAGTTACTCGGATACCGGGCAGTACTTC; CDR3 protein: CASSYSDTGQYF
clone size: .; D gene: TRBD1; V gene: TRBV12-3/TRBV12-4; J gene: TRBJ2-5; CDR3 DNA: TGTGCCAGCAGAGCCGGGACAGGGGGCTACGAGACCCAGTACTTC; CDR3 protein: CASRAGTGGYETQYF
clone size: few; D gene: .; V gene: TRBV24-1; J gene: TRBJ2-5; CDR3 DNA: TGTGCCACCCGGGGGAACCAAGAGACCCAGTACTTC; CDR3 protein: CATRGNQETQYF
clone size: few; D gene: .; V gene: TRBV18; J gene: TRBJ2-3; CDR3 DNA: TGTGCCAGCTCAGAACTTACCGGCACAGATACGCAGTATTTT; CDR3 protein: CASSELTGTDTQYF
clone size: .; D gene: .; V gene: TRBV6-5; J gene: TRBJ1-5; CDR3 DNA: TGTGCCAGCAGTTACTCGGGGCTCAGCAATCAGCCCCAGCATTTT; CDR3 protein: CASSYSGLSNQPQHF
clone size: .; D gene: .; V gene: TRBV10-3; J gene: TRBJ2-7; CDR3 DNA: TGTGCCATCAGTGAGGCGGGGAGGTACGAGCAGTACTTC; CDR3 protein: CAISEAGRYEQYF
clone size: .; D gene: .; V gene: TRBV6-5; J gene: TRBJ2-2; CDR3 DNA: TGTGCCAGCAGTTACTCAAAAAGGTCCGGGGAGCTGTTTTTT; CDR3 protein: CASSYSKRSGELFF
clone size: many; D gene: .; V gene: TRBV29-1; J gene: TRBJ1-5; CDR3 DNA: TGCAGCGTTGAAGTGGCGGATCCCAATCAGCCCCAGCATTTT; CDR3 protein: CSVEVADPNQPQHF
clone size: few; D gene: .; V gene: TRBV6-2/TRBV6-3; J gene: TRBJ2-1; CDR3 DNA: TGTGCCAGCAGTTGGGGGGGGGCAGGGAAGAATGAGCAGTTCTTC; CDR3 protein: CASSWGGAGKNEQFF
clone size: .; D gene: .; V gene: TRBV6-5; J gene: TRBJ2-3; CDR3 DNA: TGTGCCAGCAGGTGGGGAGATACGCAGTATTTT; CDR3 protein: CASRWGDTQYF
clone size: .; D gene: .; V gene: TRBV6-1; J gene: TRBJ2-5; CDR3 DNA: TGTGCCAGCAGGGACACGCTTAGGGGAGGACAAGAGACCCAGTACTTC; CDR3 protein: CASRDTLRGGQETQYF
clone size: .; D gene: .; V gene: TRBV6-2/TRBV6-3; J gene: TRBJ2-3; CDR3 DNA: TGTGCCCTCGGCGGGTCCACCGGCACAGATACGCAGTATTTT; CDR3 protein: CALGGSTGTDTQYF
clone size: .; D gene: .; V gene: TRBV7-9; J gene: TRBJ1-4; CDR3 DNA: TGTGCCAGCAGCATACAGGGCCCTGAAAAACTGTTTTTT; CDR3 protein: CASSIQGPEKLFF
clone size: .; D gene: .; V gene: TRBV14; J gene: TRBJ2-2; CDR3 DNA: TGTGCCAGCAGCCAAGTCCGGACCGGCAGCGGGGAGCTGTTTTTT; CDR3 protein: CASSQVRTGSGELFF
clone size: few; D gene: .; V gene: TRBV24-1; J gene: TRBJ2-3; CDR3 DNA: TGTGCCACCAGTGACTCCGGGACCCAATCTAGGGTATCAGATACGCAGTATTTT; CDR3 protein: CATSDSGTQSRVSDTQYF
clone size: few; D gene: .; V gene: TRBV4-3; J gene: TRBJ2-7; CDR3 DNA: TGCGCCAGCAGCCAAGATTCTCAGGGCGACGAGCAGTACTTC; CDR3 protein: CASSQDSQGDEQYF
clone size: .; D gene: .; V gene: TRBV30; J gene: TRBJ1-2; CDR3 DNA: TGTGCCTGGGGCCGGGGCTTCACTTTTTCAGCTAACTATGGCTACACCTTC; CDR3 protein: CAWGRGFTFSANYGYTF
clone size: few; D gene: .; V gene: TRBV6-1; J gene: TRBJ1-3; CDR3 DNA: TGTGCCAGCAGTGAACACCTTGGACTGTCTGGAAACACCATATATTTT; CDR3 protein: CASSEHLGLSGNTIYF
clone size: .; D gene: TRBD2; V gene: TRBV29-1; J gene: TRBJ2-3; CDR3 DNA: TGCAGCGTTGATCTTAGCGGGGCCACAGATACGCAGTATTTT; CDR3 protein: CSVDLSGATDTQYF
clone size: .; D gene: .; V gene: TRBV7-2; J gene: TRBJ2-5; CDR3 DNA: TGTGCCAGTCGACCGTGGCAGGGGATGGGAGAGACCCAGTACTTC; CDR3 protein: CASRPWQGMGETQYF
clone size: .; D gene: TRBD2; V gene: TRBV25-1; J gene: TRBJ2-5; CDR3 DNA: TGTGCCAGCAGTTCGCTAGCGGCGCCCCTTGAGACCCAGTACTTC; CDR3 protein: CASSSLAAPLETQYF
clone size: .; D gene: TRBD1; V gene: TRBV12-3/TRBV12-4; J gene: TRBJ2-6; CDR3 DNA: TGTGCCAGCAGTAAGGGACAGAACTTTGGGGCCAACGTCCTGACTTTC; CDR3 protein: CASSKGQNFGANVLTF
clone size: .; D gene: .; V gene: TRBV6-1; J gene: TRBJ2-7; CDR3 DNA: TGTGCCAGCAGTCCCCTGGGTGGTGACTACGAGCAGTACTTC; CDR3 protein: CASSPLGGDYEQYF
clone size: .; D gene: .; V gene: TRBV6-2/TRBV6-3; J gene: TRBJ2-5; CDR3 DNA: TGTGCCAGCAGTTACTCCTCAGGGGGGGGAGAGACCCAGTACTTC; CDR3 protein: CASSYSSGGGETQYF